A single sample is the source of the 26 T cell receptor beta chains below, sequenced in a study of shared clonotypes between healthy human individuals. This table comes from immunoSEQ multiplex PCR, and its TCRdb copy is limited to in-frame clones, with some not included. The table records a few million clones, over 90% of them present only once. The sequenced sample consisted of naive CD4+ T cells from PBMCs. Regarding subset: CD45RA+ positively selected. These receptors all come from a man aged 18 to 29 in good health. Some clones in this sample may be carry-over from other donors' samples.

In the case of this clone: Other DNA sequences in this sample translate to the same CDR3. This chain joins TRBV18 and TRBJ1-1, with 7 bases identical to TRBD1. The CDR3 is 14 residues long. V lost 1 base and J lost 4; bases outside the gene matches: 3. The germline gives CDR1 KGHSH, CDR2 LQKENI. CDR3 nucleotide sequence: TGTGCCAGCTCACCACGACAGGGAGCCACTGAAGCTTTCTTT. Residues: CASSPRQGATEAFF.

The chain employs TRBV28 and TRBJ2-2; 7 positions agree with TRBD2. The V gene's germline CDR1 is MDHEN and CDR2 SYDVKM. V lost 5 bases, J lost 5 bases, and 8 bases stayed unmatched. This CDR3 has 15 amino acids. Written as DNA, the CDR3 is TGTGCCAGCAGTCAGGCGGGAGTTGGGACCGGGGAGCTGTTTTTT. Its translation: CASSQAGVGTGELFF.

This chain links TRBV20-1 with TRBJ1-2; D is ambiguous. This CDR3 comprises 11 residues. The germline V and J ends were trimmed by 0 bases and 10 bases, with 9 bases remaining between them. Germline V gene lookup returns CDR1 DFQATT and CDR2 SNEGSKA (reference sequence). CDR3 sequence (DNA): TGCAGTGCTAGAGACCAGGTGTTCTACACCTTC. It encodes CSARDQVFYTF.

The chain joins TRBV28 to TRBJ2-3; 7 nucleotides agree with TRBD1. The V gene end was trimmed by 5 bases and the J gene end by 5 bases; junction bases not matched to a gene: 10. This CDR3 has 15 amino acids. Germline V gene sequence: CDR1 MDHEN, CDR2 SYDVKM. This CDR3 is CASSPPGGRVDTQYF. CDR3 nucleotides: TGTGCCAGCAGTCCACCAGGGGGTCGCGTAGATACGCAGTATTTT.

This clone was counted a single time. This chain joins TRBV6-1 and TRBJ1-2; TRBD1 is a possible D gene (5 bases). The CDR3 is made up of 13 amino acids. Germline-derived CDR1 and CDR2 are MNHNS and SASEGT. V shed 8 bases and J shed 6 bases, with 16 bases lying between them. For the CDR3, the DNA is TGTGCCAGCCGACGGGTGGGGCAGAATGGCTACACCTTC. It yields the protein CASRRVGQNGYTF.

The V and J genes are TRBV7-3 and TRBJ1-1, with D unclear. V lost 4 bases and J lost 2, with 8 bases in between. This CDR3 has 13 residues. The germline gives CDR1 SGHTA, CDR2 FQGTGA. As DNA, the CDR3 is TGTGCCAGCAGCTCTGGTATAAACACTGAAGCTTTCTTT. It encodes CASSSGINTEAFF.

This chain links TRBV5-1 with TRBJ2-7; D is ambiguous. CDR1 is SGHRS, CDR2 YFSETQ, per germline. This CDR3 is 14 amino acids long. Trimming pared 0 bases from V and 1 base from J, leaving 8 bases between. Here the CDR3 reads CASSLEPVSYEQYF. As DNA, the CDR3 is TGCGCCAGCAGCTTGGAACCGGTATCCTACGAGCAGTACTTC.

Remarks on this clone: The same CDR3 is also encoded by other DNA sequences in this sample. The rearrangement uses TRBV28 and TRBJ1-5; no clear D. The germline gives CDR1 MDHEN, CDR2 SYDVKM. Trimming pared 7 bases from V and 1 base from J, leaving 5 bases between. This CDR3 region has 12 residues. The CDR3 spells CASTNSNQPQHF. As DNA, the CDR3 is TGTGCCAGCACGAACAGCAATCAGCCCCAGCATTTT. Supplemented by reference TRBV28 and TRBJ1-5, the full variable domain reads DVKVTQSSRYLVKRTGEKVFLECVQDMDHENMFWYRQDPGLGLRLIYFSYDVKMKEKGDIPEGYSVSREKKERFSLILESASTNQTSMYLCASTNSNQPQHFGDGTRLSIL.

The chain links TRBV9 to TRBJ2-1, with D unresolved. Germline lookup yields CDR1 SGDLS and CDR2 YYNGEE. This CDR3 comprises 15 residues. Trimming took off 2 bases at V and 4 bases at J, with 13 bases between the two ends. The chain's CDR3 is CASSVWAAEYNEQFF. Here the CDR3 DNA reads TGTGCCAGCAGCGTTTGGGCGGCAGAGTACAATGAGCAGTTCTTC.

V usage is TRBV27 and J usage is TRBJ1-1; D is ambiguous. V was pared by 5 bases and J by 3 bases, with 10 bases between. This CDR3 has 13 amino acids. CDR1 MNHEY and CDR2 SMNVEV come from the germline V gene (reference sequence). CDR3 loop: CASSKPPHTEAFF. The CDR3 DNA sequence: TGTGCCAGCAGTAAACCTCCCCACACTGAAGCTTTCTTT.

The chain has TRBV5-4 and TRBJ2-2, with 10 positions matching TRBD2. The junction had 14 bases not matched to a gene; V was cut back by 4 bases and J by 2 bases. The CDR3 runs to 19 residues. CDR1 SGHNT and CDR2 YYREEE come from the germline V gene (reference sequence). The CDR3 sequence is CASSQGASGRLLNTGELFF. The CDR3 DNA follows: TGTGCCAGCAGCCAGGGGGCTAGCGGGAGACTCTTAAACACCGGGGAGCTGTTTTTT.

The J gene is TRBJ1-2, the V gene TRBV4-1; D remains unclear. Trimming pared 1 base from V and 1 base from J, leaving 4 bases between. Germline V gene data show CDR1 as MGHRA and CDR2 as YSYEKL. This CDR3 comprises 13 residues. The CDR3 DNA follows: TGCGCCAGCAGCCAAGGACATAACTATGGCTACACCTTC. Amino acids: CASSQGHNYGYTF.

This chain links TRBV7-9 with TRBJ2-5, with a possible D match to TRBD2 (5 bases). The CDR3 is made up of 13 amino acids. Trimming removed 5 bases at V and 4 bases at J, with 11 bases between. Germline-derived CDR1 and CDR2 are SEHNR and FQNEAQ (reference sequence). The CDR3 bases are TGTGCCAGCAGCCGGGATCCCCCAGAGACCCAGTACTTC. Translation gives CASSRDPPETQYF.

The chain has TRBV29-1 and TRBJ2-7; D is possibly TRBD1 or TRBD2 (6 bases each). The CDR3 has 13 residues. Per germline, CDR1 SQVTM and CDR2 ANQGSEA. The V gene lost 7 bases and the J gene lost 2 bases, with 15 bases spanning the gap. The CDR3 is CSAARGHPYEQYF. Written as DNA, the CDR3 is TGCAGCGCCGCCCGGGGGCACCCCTACGAGCAGTACTTC.

In the case of this clone: The identical CDR3 is also encoded by other nucleotide sequences in the sample. This sequence joins TRBV7-2 and TRBJ2-7; 13 bases are a match to TRBD2. Per the germline V gene, CDR1 is SGHTA and CDR2 is FQGNSA. V shed 5 bases and J 2 bases; nucleotides not matched to a gene: 3. The CDR3 has 15 amino acids. The CDR3 protein is CASSPGLAGTYEQYF. The CDR3 DNA reads TGTGCCAGCAGCCCGGGACTAGCGGGAACCTACGAGCAGTACTTC.

The genes are TRBV28 and TRBJ2-1, with 8 nucleotides matching TRBD2. The CDR3 is 16 amino acids. The V gene end was trimmed by 7 bases and the J gene end by 2 bases; junction bases not matched to a gene: 10. The germline V gene encodes CDR1 MDHEN and CDR2 SYDVKM. CDR3 DNA sequence: TGTGCCAGCACCTCCCTTAGCGGGACTACCTACAATGAGCAGTTCTTC. Translated, it gives CASTSLSGTTYNEQFF. The full variable domain, its missing parts supplied by reference TRBV28 and TRBJ2-1, is DVKVTQSSRYLVKRTGEKVFLECVQDMDHENMFWYRQDPGLGLRLIYFSYDVKMKEKGDIPEGYSVSREKKERFSLILESASTNQTSMYLCASTSLSGTTYNEQFFGPGTRLTVL.

This chain links TRBV5-1 with TRBJ2-3; possibly TRBD1 for D (5 bases). This CDR3 contains 14 residues. Trimming cost V 3 bases and J 3 bases, with 11 bases left between them. Germline V gene sequence: CDR1 SGHRS, CDR2 YFSETQ. Here the CDR3 DNA reads TGCGCCAGCAGCTCGATACCAGGGACAGATACGCAGTATTTT. Its protein product is CASSSIPGTDTQYF. Complete variable domain (other parts from reference TRBV5-1 and TRBJ2-3): KAGVTQTPRYLIKTRGQQVTLSCSPISGHRSVSWYQQTPGQGLQFLFEYFSETQRNKGNFPGRFSGRQFSNSRSEMNVSTLELGDSALYLCASSSIPGTDTQYFGPGTRLTVL.

The chain carries TRBV4-2 and TRBJ2-2, with 8 nucleotides matching TRBD2. The CDR3 runs 18 residues. V lost 0 bases and J lost 5; bases outside the gene matches: 11. Germline V gene sequence: CDR1 LGHNA, CDR2 YNFKEQ. The CDR3 nucleotides read TGTGCCAGCAGCCAAGAGAGATCCAGCGGGAGACGAACCGGGGAGCTGTTTTTT. This encodes CASSQERSSGRRTGELFF.

For the CDR3, the DNA is TGTGCCAGCAGCCAAGAATCGCGACTAGCGGTCGTGGGGCAGTACTTC. Translation gives CASSQESRLAVVGQYF. This chain links TRBV4-2 with TRBJ2-7, with 9 bases that match TRBD2. The junction had 12 bases not matched to a gene; V was cut back by 0 bases and J by 9 bases. The CDR3 is made up of 16 amino acids. The germline CDR1 and CDR2 sequences are LGHNA and YNFKEQ.

The CDR3 sequence is CASSQGQGSSNYGYTF. The CDR3 bases are TGTGCCAGCAGCCAGGGACAGGGATCTTCTAACTATGGCTACACCTTC. This chain connects TRBV14 to TRBJ1-2, with 9 bases identical to TRBD1. Germline-derived CDR1 and CDR2 are SGHDN and FVKESK. The CDR3 length is 16 residues. Unmatched junction bases numbered 5, after V lost 3 bases and J lost 0 bases.

On this clone: The same CDR3 can be traced to other DNA sequences in this sample. This chain connects TRBV28 to TRBJ1-5; the D is unclear. The germline CDR1 and CDR2 sequences are MDHEN and SYDVKM. The V and J ends lost 6 bases and 6 bases respectively, with 9 bases between them. This CDR3 region has 12 residues. CDR3 sequence reads: CASRGGGQPQHF. CDR3 coding DNA: TGTGCCAGCAGGGGAGGTGGTCAGCCCCAGCATTTT.

The rearrangement uses TRBV2 and TRBJ1-1; D unclear. The CDR3 totals 15 residues. V lost 6 bases, J lost 5 bases, and 19 bases lay in between. CDR1 and CDR2 from the germline V gene are SNHLY and FYNNEI. The CDR3 loop reads CASRTFEGSGTEAFF. CDR3 nucleotide sequence: TGTGCCAGCAGGACATTCGAAGGGAGTGGGACTGAAGCTTTCTTT.

The chain combines TRBV27 with TRBJ2-2; possibly TRBD2 for D (6 bases). CDR3 size: 16 residues. Germline V gene data show CDR1 as MNHEY and CDR2 as SMNVEV (reference sequence). Trimming shortened V by 5 bases and J by 1 base, and 14 bases separated the two germline ends. CDR3: CASSGAGQGNTGELFF. In nucleotides, the CDR3 is TGTGCCAGCAGTGGGGCGGGGCAGGGGAACACCGGGGAGCTGTTTTTT.

This rearrangement joins TRBV7-7 to TRBJ2-1; 9 nucleotides line up with TRBD1. V shed 5 bases and J 7 bases; nucleotides not matched to a gene: 3. CDR1 is SSHAT and CDR2 is FNYEAQ in the germline V gene (reference sequence). The CDR3 is 13 amino acids. CDR3 loop: CASSLQGANEQFF. In nucleotides, the CDR3 is TGTGCCAGCAGCCTACAGGGGGCGAATGAGCAGTTCTTC.

The V gene is TRBV7-3, the J gene TRBJ2-1, with D unresolved. Trimming took off 6 bases at V and 3 bases at J, with 15 bases between the two ends. Germline lookup yields CDR1 SGHTA and CDR2 FQGTGA. CDR3 length: 15 residues. The CDR3 DNA reads as TGTGCCAGCAGTGACGGTGGGGATAGCTACAATGAGCAGTTCTTC. This codes for CASSDGGDSYNEQFF.

The chain has TRBV5-6 and TRBJ1-2; 7 bases match TRBD1. Germline V gene sequence: CDR1 SGHDT, CDR2 YYEEEE. The CDR3 totals 14 residues. The V segment lost 3 bases and the J segment 6 bases; nucleotides outside the gene matches: 8. The CDR3 nucleotides are TGTGCCAGCAGCTCGCCGACAGGGTACAATGGCTACACCTTC. Encoded protein: CASSSPTGYNGYTF.